This T cell receptor (beta chain) was captured in a study of breast tumors, draining lymph nodes, adjacent tissues. Study findings and constraints: Tumors had less TCR diversity than lymph nodes, more than nontumor tissue. Findings are consistent with lymph node origin and intratumoral expansion of most tumor T cells. That most tumor T cells come from lymph nodes remained unproven.

The lymph nodes were axillary draining lymph nodes from breast cancer patients. This CDR3 has 16 amino acids. Germline V gene lookup returns CDR1 SGHTA and CDR2 FQGTGA. Trimming removed 2 bases from V and 11 bases from J, with 23 bases in between. In regard to this clonotype: Its antigen is unknown.

One entry per CDR3 protein results from TCRdb running MiXCR on the multiplex PCR reads. The sample includes roughly 220,000 distinct CDR3 sequences, nearly 35% of them seen just once. The sequence was collected from a female donor with breast cancer. Some clones in this sample may be carry-over from other donors' samples. This chain uses TRBV7-3 with TRBJ2-3; maybe TRBD1 (6 bases). The source material was axillary lymph node tissue. The CDR3 loop is CASSLPPQGSYNEQYF. CDR3 in DNA: TGTGCCAGCAGCTTACCACCCCAGGGGTCATACAATGAGCAGTATTTT. Together with reference TRBV7-3 and TRBJ2-3, the CDR3 gives the full variable domain: GAGVSQTPSNKVTEKGKYVELRCDPISGHTALYWYRQSLGQGPEFLIYFQGTGAADDSGLPNDRFFAVRPEGSVSTLKIQRTERGDSAVYLCASSLPPQGSYNEQYFGPGTRLTVL.